This record covers a single T cell receptor (beta chain). Its cognate antigen is unknown. At one of its ends the junction is not consistent with the germline gene, which may arise from a read error. Single viable CD3+CD4+CD8-CD45RO+ cells were sorted as the memory CD4+ T cells. These data belong to a study of memory CD4+ T cells and cytomegalovirus serostatus. The CDR3 covers 15 residues. Germline V gene lookup returns CDR1 SGHVS and CDR2 FQNEAQ. Per the authors' pipeline: Out-of-frame sequences were removed, leaving 2,204,828 distinct TCRbeta sequences. Data came from immunoSEQ multiplex PCR; TCRdb stores just in-frame clones and leaves some out. V, J and clone size reflect that table, while D and trimming were determined from the DNA. The sample lists around 44,000 clones, 65% to 85% seen once, with 0.55% in the top ten. Study-level findings and limits: Median bootstrapped AUC for CMV status was about 0.95 originally, about 0.9 US-trained. Of around 160 reported CMV TCRbeta sequences, some 67 were found in memory CD4+ repertoires.

This TCR was sampled from an adult in good health and CMV-seronegative. The source material was memory CD4+ T cells from blood. The V call is TRBV7-8, the J call TRBJ2-3; D perhaps matches TRBD2 (6 bases). The CDR3 protein is CASSIADVSTDTQYF. As DNA, the CDR3 is TGTGCCAGCAGCATAGCGGACGTAAGCACAGATACGCAGTATTTT.